This T cell receptor beta chain was recovered during a study of cytomegalovirus exposure and HLA in healthy donors. V dropped 3 bases and J dropped 5; count of bases not matched to a gene: 13. The CDR3 runs to 17 residues. Per the germline V gene, CDR1 is SGHAT and CDR2 is FQDESV (reference sequence). Primers included in the PCR were 60 Vbeta and 13 Jbeta primers. Here immunoSEQ multiplex PCR was the method, and the copy in TCRdb shows in-frame clones only, minus some. Its clone listing holds more than 40,000 clones. The gene calls are TRBV11-1 and TRBJ2-5; 9 nucleotides line up with TRBD1. The source of this sequence is a male donor in good health and CMV-seronegative. Material: PBMCs. DNA for the CDR3: TGTGCCAGCAGCTTTACAATGGGACAGGGAATTGGGGAGACCCAGTACTTC. As protein: CASSFTMGQGIGETQYF.